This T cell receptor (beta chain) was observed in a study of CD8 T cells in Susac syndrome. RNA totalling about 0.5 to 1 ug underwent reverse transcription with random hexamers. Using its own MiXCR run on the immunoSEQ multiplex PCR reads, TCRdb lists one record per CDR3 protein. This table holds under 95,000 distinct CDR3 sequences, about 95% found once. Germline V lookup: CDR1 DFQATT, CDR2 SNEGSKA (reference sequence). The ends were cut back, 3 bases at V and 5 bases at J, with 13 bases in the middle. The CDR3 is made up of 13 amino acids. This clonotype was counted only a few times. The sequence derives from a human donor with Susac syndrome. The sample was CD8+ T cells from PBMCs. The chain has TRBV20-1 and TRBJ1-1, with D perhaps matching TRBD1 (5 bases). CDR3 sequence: CSASARDWTEAFF. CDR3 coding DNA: TGCAGTGCTAGCGCCCGGGACTGGACTGAAGCTTTCTTT.